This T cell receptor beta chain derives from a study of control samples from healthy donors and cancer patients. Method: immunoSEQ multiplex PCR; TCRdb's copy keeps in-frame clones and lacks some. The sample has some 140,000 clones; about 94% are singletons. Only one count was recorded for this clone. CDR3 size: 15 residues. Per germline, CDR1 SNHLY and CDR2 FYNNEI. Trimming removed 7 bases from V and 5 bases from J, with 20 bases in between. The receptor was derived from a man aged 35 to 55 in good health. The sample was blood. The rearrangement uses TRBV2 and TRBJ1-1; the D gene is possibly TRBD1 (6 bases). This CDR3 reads CASTPSRGARTEAFF. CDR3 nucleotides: TGTGCCAGCACTCCCTCTCGGGGGGCTCGAACTGAAGCTTTCTTT.